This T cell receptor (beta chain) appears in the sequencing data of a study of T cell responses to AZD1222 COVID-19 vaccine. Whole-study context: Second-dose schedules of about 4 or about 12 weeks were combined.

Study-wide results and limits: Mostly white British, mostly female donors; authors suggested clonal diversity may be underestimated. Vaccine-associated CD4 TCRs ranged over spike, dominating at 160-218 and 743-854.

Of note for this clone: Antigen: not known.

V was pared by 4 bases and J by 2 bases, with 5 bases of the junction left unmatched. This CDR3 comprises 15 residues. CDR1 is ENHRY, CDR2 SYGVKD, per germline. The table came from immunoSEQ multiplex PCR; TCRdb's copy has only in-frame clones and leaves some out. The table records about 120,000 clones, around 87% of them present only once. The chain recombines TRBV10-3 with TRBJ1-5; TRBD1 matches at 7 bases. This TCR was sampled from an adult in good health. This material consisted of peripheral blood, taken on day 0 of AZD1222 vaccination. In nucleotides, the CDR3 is TGTGCCATCAGTGGGGACAGCCTTGGCAATCAGCCCCAGCATTTT. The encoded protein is CAISGDSLGNQPQHF.